These 25 T cell receptor beta chains were all obtained from the same sample, sequenced in a study of early T cells in non-severe SARS-CoV-2 infection. TCRdb re-called the 5' RACE reads with MiXCR, one entry per CDR3 protein. The sample consists of 80,000 or so distinct CDR3 sequences, 12% of them appearing once. Material: whole blood. All receptors come from an adult who was a healthcare worker with PCR-confirmed SARS-CoV-2 infection or an uninfected control (not recorded which).

This clonotype is labeled as medium-sized. The chain joins TRBV20-1 to TRBJ2-7, with TRBD2 matching over 8 bases. Germline V CDR1 and CDR2: DFQATT, SNEGSKA (reference sequence). The CDR3 runs to 15 residues. V gave up 1 base and J gave up 0 bases; unmatched junction bases: 5. The CDR3 DNA follows: TGCAGTGCTAGAGGAAGGACTAGCCGCTCCTACGAGCAGTACTTC. It yields the protein CSARGRTSRSYEQYF.

This clonotype showed up many times. The genes are TRBV9 and TRBJ1-5; no reliable D call. In germline, CDR1 is SGDLS, CDR2 YYNGEE. The CDR3 loop spans 19 amino acids. With 0 bases removed from V and 0 bases from J, the gap between germline ends came to 19 bases. The CDR3 here is CASSVEAGIRGNSNQPQHF. The CDR3 bases are TGTGCCAGCAGCGTAGAGGCTGGGATTCGCGGTAATAGCAATCAGCCCCAGCATTTT.

The chain joins TRBV6-6 to TRBJ2-7; no firm D call. Germline V CDR1 and CDR2: MNHNY, SVGAGI (reference sequence). The CDR3 is 11 residues long. Trimming removed 6 bases from V and 4 bases from J, with 7 bases in between. CDR3 coding DNA: TGTGCCAGCAGGGACGGGTACGAGCAGTACTTC. It codes for CASRDGYEQYF.

The rearrangement links TRBV3-1 to TRBJ1-5; D is ambiguous. The ends were cut back, 0 bases at V and 3 bases at J, with 6 bases in the middle. The CDR3 length is 14 residues. Germline CDR1 and CDR2: LGHDT and YNNKEL (reference sequence). CDR3 residues: CASSQDLVNQPQHF. CDR3 DNA sequence: TGTGCCAGCAGCCAAGATCTGGTCAATCAGCCCCAGCATTTT.

The chain has TRBV18 and TRBJ2-4, with D maybe TRBD2 (6 bases). The CDR3 is 17 residues long. V dropped 3 bases and J dropped 1 base, with 16 bases sitting between them. Germline CDR1 reads KGHSH; CDR2 reads LQKENI. The CDR3 loop reads CASSPLLRAGAKNIQYF. The CDR3 region has the DNA TGTGCCAGCTCACCCCTCCTGCGGGCGGGGGCCAAAAACATTCAGTACTTC. Full variable domain (rest looked up from reference TRBV18 and TRBJ2-4): NAGVMQNPRHLVRRRGQEARLRCSPMKGHSHVYWYRQLPEEGLKFMVYLQKENIIDESGMPKERFSAEFPKEGPSILRIQQVVRGDSAAYFCASSPLLRAGAKNIQYFGAGTRLSVL.

The rearrangement links TRBV4-2 to TRBJ2-1; 15 nucleotides agree with TRBD2. Germline V gene sequence: CDR1 LGHNA, CDR2 YNFKEQ. Losses at the gene ends were 4 bases for V and 5 bases for J; bases not matched to a gene: 9. The CDR3 contains 18 residues. CDR3 loop: CASSPGLAGGLSHNEQFF. The CDR3 nucleotides are TGTGCCAGCAGCCCGGGACTAGCGGGAGGCCTATCCCACAATGAGCAGTTCTTC.

In its sample, this clonotype was seen many times. The chain uses TRBV13 and TRBJ2-7; no reliable D call. The CDR3 runs 14 residues. The germline V gene has CDR1 PRHDT and CDR2 FYEKMQ (reference sequence). Trimming left V 3 bases short and J 7 bases short, with 16 bases between. CDR3 coding DNA: TGTGCCAGCAGCTTCCGGACCGCCCTGGGGGAGCAGTACTTC. Translation gives CASSFRTALGEQYF.

V gene TRBV9 combines with J gene TRBJ1-1; no definite D call. V lost 0 bases and J lost 4, with 10 bases in between. Germline V gene lookup returns CDR1 SGDLS and CDR2 YYNGEE. CDR3 length: 14 amino acids. The CDR3 region is CASSVGQVPTEAFF. In nucleotides, the CDR3 is TGTGCCAGCAGCGTAGGGCAAGTTCCCACTGAAGCTTTCTTT.

The chain employs TRBV28 and TRBJ1-5, with D possibly being TRBD1 (5 bases). Trimming shortened V by 7 bases and J by 2 bases, and 9 bases separated the two germline ends. Germline lookup yields CDR1 MDHEN and CDR2 SYDVKM. CDR3 length equals 13 residues. CDR3 in amino acids: CASILQGNQPQHF. In nucleotides, the CDR3 is TGTGCCAGCATCCTACAGGGCAATCAGCCCCAGCATTTT.

This clonotype was seen ten or more times. The V and J genes are TRBV6-4 and TRBJ2-1; 12 nucleotides match TRBD2. CDR3 length equals 14 residues. From germline, CDR1 is MRHNA and CDR2 SNTAGT. J lost 7 bases, V lost 3 bases, and 1 base had no gene match. The CDR3 coding sequence is TGTGCCAGCAGTGAGGGGACTAGCGGGAATGAGCAGTTCTTC. As protein: CASSEGTSGNEQFF.

In this sample, this clonotype turned up many times. This chain connects TRBV19 to TRBJ1-5, with TRBD1 matching 8 bases. The germline V gene encodes CDR1 LNHDA and CDR2 SQIVND (reference sequence). The V and J ends lost 5 bases and 2 bases, in that order; junction bases with no gene match: 8. The CDR3 loop spans 16 amino acids. CDR3: CASSVDRGAGNQPQHF. The CDR3 nucleotides read TGTGCCAGTAGTGTTGACAGGGGCGCAGGCAATCAGCCCCAGCATTTT.

This clonotype showed up just a few times. The chain has TRBV28 and TRBJ1-4; D is ambiguous. The germline CDR1 and CDR2 sequences are MDHEN and SYDVKM. This CDR3 is 15 amino acids long. V gave up 6 bases and J gave up 8 bases, with 19 bases separating them. This CDR3 reads CASSPSGAAGEKLFF. The DNA for the CDR3 is TGTGCCAGCAGCCCTAGTGGTGCCGCTGGGGAAAAACTGTTTTTT.

The V call is TRBV20-1, the J call TRBJ2-7; the D is unclear. The V gene lost 1 base and the J gene lost 3 bases, with 10 bases spanning the gap. There are 13 residues in the CDR3. The V gene's germline CDR1 is DFQATT and CDR2 SNEGSKA (reference sequence). This chain's CDR3 is CSARGPRDYEQYF. The CDR3 nucleotides read TGCAGTGCTAGAGGTCCGCGAGACTACGAGCAGTACTTC.

This clonotype has ten or more counts. V and J are TRBV5-1 and TRBJ2-1; D gene unclear. CDR3 length equals 16 residues. Germline V gives CDR1 SGHRS, CDR2 YFSETQ. Trimming took off 2 bases at V and 0 bases at J, with 12 bases between the two ends. In DNA form, the CDR3 reads TGCGCCAGCAGCTTATCCAGGCCGAGCTCCTACAATGAGCAGTTCTTC. Its translation is CASSLSRPSSYNEQFF.

This clonotype showed up many times. V and J are TRBV13 and TRBJ1-2; 9 positions agree with TRBD1. The germline CDR1 and CDR2 sequences are PRHDT and FYEKMQ (reference sequence). The V and J ends lost 5 bases and 8 bases, in that order; junction bases with no gene match: 9. The CDR3 runs to 14 residues. CDR3 residues: CASSRRTGVEGYTF. CDR3 DNA sequence: TGTGCCAGCAGCCGCCGGACAGGGGTCGAAGGCTACACCTTC.

This clonotype appeared a few times. V gene TRBV28 combines with J gene TRBJ2-1; D is unclear. V lost 3 bases and J lost 7, with 16 bases in between. Per germline, CDR1 MDHEN and CDR2 SYDVKM. CDR3 length equals 15 residues. CDR3 amino acids: CASSFPDQGRNEQFF. The CDR3 DNA reads TGTGCCAGCAGTTTTCCGGACCAAGGGCGGAATGAGCAGTTCTTC.

Of note for this clonotype: A much larger clonotype is one base distant, so this may be a read error. The rearrangement joins TRBV6-5 to TRBJ2-3, with 11 bases that match TRBD2. This CDR3 comprises 16 residues. Germline V CDR1 and CDR2: MNHEY, SVGAGI. Germline trimming cut 5 bases from V and 8 bases from J; bases unmatched to any gene: 12. Written as DNA, the CDR3 is TGTGCCAGCAGTCACGTTAGCGGGAGGGCCAGTGGTACGCAGTATTTT. This encodes CASSHVSGRASGTQYF.

This clonotype has only a few counts. This chain links TRBV5-5 with TRBJ1-5; perhaps TRBD1 as D (6 bases). Germline CDR1 and CDR2: SGHKS and YYEKEE (reference sequence). The V gene lost 5 bases and the J gene lost 5 bases, with 14 bases spanning the gap. The CDR3 contains 14 residues. The CDR3 protein is CASSPGTPYQPQHF. DNA for the CDR3: TGTGCCAGCAGTCCCGGGACACCGTATCAGCCCCAGCATTTT.

This clonotype was observed many times. This chain connects TRBV29-1 to TRBJ2-5; D ambiguous. The V and J ends lost 3 bases and 10 bases respectively, with 15 bases between them. CDR1 and CDR2 (germline): SQVTM, ANQGSEA. The CDR3 totals 12 residues. The CDR3 nucleotides read TGCAGCGTTGAGCTAGGGTCCGAGGACCAGTACTTC. Protein sequence: CSVELGSEDQYF.

In this sample, this clonotype turned up many times. The gene calls are TRBV7-2 and TRBJ2-1; 13 bases line up with TRBD2. Germline V lookup: CDR1 SGHTA, CDR2 FQGNSA. Unmatched junction bases numbered 3, after V lost 5 bases and J lost 5 bases. This CDR3 comprises 15 residues. CDR3 residues: CASSGTSGINNEQFF. The CDR3 DNA sequence: TGTGCCAGCAGCGGGACTAGCGGGATCAACAATGAGCAGTTCTTC.

The V and J genes are TRBV27 and TRBJ1-3, with D possibly TRBD1 on 5 matching bases. Trimming stripped 3 bases from V and 2 bases from J, with 8 bases between. This CDR3 is built from 14 residues. Germline V gene data show CDR1 as MNHEY and CDR2 as SMNVEV (reference sequence). In DNA, the CDR3 is TGTGCCAGCAGTTTCTCAGGGACTGGAAACACCATATATTTT. It encodes CASSFSGTGNTIYF.

In this sample, this clonotype turned up many times. V is TRBV29-1 and J is TRBJ2-3; D may correspond to TRBD1 or TRBD2 (5 bases each). CDR1 is SQVTM, CDR2 ANQGSEA, per germline. V was trimmed by 4 bases and J by 1 base, leaving 15 bases between them. CDR3 length: 15 residues. CDR3 nucleotides: TGCAGCGTTGCGGGGTACAGCAGGGGCACAGATACGCAGTATTTT. Its translation: CSVAGYSRGTDTQYF.

This clonotype has a count of ten or more. The chain employs TRBV5-1 and TRBJ2-2, with D possibly being TRBD1 (6 bases). This CDR3 comprises 16 residues. Germline values: CDR1 SGHRS, CDR2 YFSETQ. Trimming removed 1 base at V and 4 bases at J, with 14 bases between. The CDR3 loop reads CASSLTGSVGTGELFF. The DNA of the CDR3 is TGCGCCAGCAGCTTGACAGGGTCGGTCGGCACCGGGGAGCTGTTTTTT.

The chain uses TRBV18 and TRBJ1-5; 7 nucleotides align to TRBD1. The CDR3 has 15 residues. The germline gives CDR1 KGHSH, CDR2 LQKENI. With 6 bases clipped from V and 7 bases from J, the junction kept 12 bases outside the gene matches. CDR3 region: CASSPSGQARQPQHF. Written as DNA, the CDR3 is TGTGCCAGCTCGCCTAGCGGACAGGCCCGCCAGCCCCAGCATTTT.

This clonotype turned up a few times. Here the CDR3 DNA reads TGTGCCAGTAGTACCGGGACCTCGGCTAACTATGGCTACACCTTC. Translation gives CASSTGTSANYGYTF. This chain joins TRBV19 and TRBJ1-2; TRBD1 is a possible D gene (5 bases). Germline values: CDR1 LNHDA, CDR2 SQIVND (reference sequence). The CDR3 has 15 amino acids. Trimming took off 4 bases at V and 0 bases at J, with 12 bases between the two ends.